This T cell receptor (beta chain) was identified in a study of cytomegalovirus exposure and HLA in healthy donors. Study-wide points: In an earlier analysis, about 87% or about 30%: the productive usage of most TCR beta V segments. Reportedly, cytomegalovirus status was diagnosed with high sensitivity and specificity. HLA restriction was apparent for most CMV-associated TCR beta chains in a later analysis.

Researchers ran the PCR with 60 Vbeta and 13 Jbeta primers. Assay used: immunoSEQ multiplex PCR; TCRdb lists only in-frame clones, some missing. The sample has 150,000 to 200,000 clones; over 60% are singletons. Donors were ostensibly healthy at sampling, although undocumented immune exposures were probable. A few counts support this clone. The antigen is not known. Other DNA sequences from this sample encode an identical CDR3 as well. The CDR3 totals 13 residues. Looked up from germline, CDR1 is LNHDA and CDR2 is SQIVND (reference sequence). The V end was cut by 6 bases, the J end by 7 bases, with 16 bases between.

Sequencing was done on a sample of PBMCs. The TCR was taken from a woman aged 40 to 50 in good health and CMV-seronegative. This chain links TRBV19 with TRBJ2-7; a weak D match, TRBD1 (5 bases). CDR3 residues: CASSFRLGREQYF. The CDR3 bases are TGTGCCAGTAGCTTCCGATTGGGGCGAGAGCAGTACTTC.